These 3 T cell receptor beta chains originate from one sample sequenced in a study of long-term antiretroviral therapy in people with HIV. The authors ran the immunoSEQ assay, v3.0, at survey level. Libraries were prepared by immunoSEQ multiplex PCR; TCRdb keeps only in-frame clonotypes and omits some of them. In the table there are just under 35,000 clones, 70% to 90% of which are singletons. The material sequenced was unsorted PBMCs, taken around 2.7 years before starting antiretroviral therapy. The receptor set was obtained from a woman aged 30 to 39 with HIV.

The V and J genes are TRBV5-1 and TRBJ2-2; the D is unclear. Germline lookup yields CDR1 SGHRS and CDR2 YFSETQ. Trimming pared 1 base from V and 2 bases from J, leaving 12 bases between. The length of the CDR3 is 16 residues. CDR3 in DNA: TGCGCCAGCAGCTTGTTGGCAGGACCCAACACCGGGGAGCTGTTTTTT. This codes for CASSLLAGPNTGELFF.

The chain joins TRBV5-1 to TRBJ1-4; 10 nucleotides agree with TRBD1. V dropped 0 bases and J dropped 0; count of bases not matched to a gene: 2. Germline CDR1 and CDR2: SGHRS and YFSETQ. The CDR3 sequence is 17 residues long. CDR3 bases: TGCGCCAGCAGCTTGGATGGACAGGGGGCAACTAATGAAAAACTGTTTTTT. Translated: CASSLDGQGATNEKLFF.

The CDR3 here is CASSLGSGGMSDTQYF. CDR3 nucleotides: TGTGCCAGCAGTTTAGGTAGTGGCGGGATGTCAGATACGCAGTATTTT. This chain joins TRBV27 and TRBJ2-3, with D possibly TRBD2 on 6 matching bases. V was trimmed by 2 bases and J by 4 bases, leaving 16 bases between them. The CDR3 sequence is 16 residues long. Germline loops: CDR1 MNHEY, CDR2 SMNVEV (reference sequence).